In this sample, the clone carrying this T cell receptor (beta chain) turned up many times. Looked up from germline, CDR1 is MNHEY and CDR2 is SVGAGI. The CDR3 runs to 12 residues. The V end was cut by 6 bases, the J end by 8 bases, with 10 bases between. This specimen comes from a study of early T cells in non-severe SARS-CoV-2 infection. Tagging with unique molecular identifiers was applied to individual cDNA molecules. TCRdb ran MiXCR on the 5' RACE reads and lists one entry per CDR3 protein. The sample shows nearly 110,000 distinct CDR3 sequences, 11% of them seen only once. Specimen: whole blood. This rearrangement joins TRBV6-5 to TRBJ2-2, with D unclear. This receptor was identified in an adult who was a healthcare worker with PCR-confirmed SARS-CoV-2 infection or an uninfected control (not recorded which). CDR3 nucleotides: TGTGCCAGCAGCCCCCCAATAGGGGAGCTGTTTTTT. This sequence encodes CASSPPIGELFF.